Described below is a single T cell receptor (beta chain) sequence and its context. The authors' processing: Reference gene primer amplification gave nucleated cell count estimates. Assay: immunoSEQ multiplex PCR; the TCRdb copy retains only in-frame clones and omits some. The DNA was the basis for D and trimming; V, J and clone size are from that table. The table has about 200,000 clones, around nine tenths seen once. CDR3 length: 17 residues. J was trimmed by 1 base and V by 1 base; bases with no gene match: 9. Germline assignment: CDR1 SQVTM and CDR2 ANQGSEA. The sample comes from a study of blood T cell repertoires in COVID-19. Overall study: COVID-19 samples, acute and convalescent, were from the United States, Italy and Spain. T cells, B-cell-depleted T cells, or PBMCs supplied cDNA or gDNA.

The chain links TRBV29-1 to TRBJ2-2; 7 bases line up with TRBD1. Sequenced material: peripheral blood. The clonotype originates from a man in his 60s who had recovered from COVID-19. CDR3 nucleotides: TGCAGCGTTGAAGGAAGGGGACAGCCCTTGAACACCGGGGAGCTGTTTTTT. This encodes CSVEGRGQPLNTGELFF.